A single sample is the source of the 7 T cell receptor beta chains below, sequenced in a study of T cells in Graves' hyperthyroidism and ophthalmopathy (dated by TCRdb to between 2018 and 2020). The library was prepared using multiplex PCR. These reads were obtained on an Illumina HiSeq 2000. The TCR beta CDR3 regions were amplified from the RNA transcripts. The first round of RT-PCR for the TCR CDR3 was performed with the HTBI primer set and the Qiagen OneStep RT-PCR kit. In-frame beta chains were kept once TCRdb had trimmed the public reads at Q25 with fastp and called clones with MiXCR. One record per CDR3 amino acid sequence lists the most common genes and DNA. The sample table contains around 300,000 distinct CDR3 sequences; only one count was recorded for approximately 18% of them. The top ten clonotypes cover under 40% of the sample. Sequencing was performed on blood. Receptors were obtained from a man in his fifties with Graves' ophthalmopathy.

The V gene is TRBV12-3 or TRBV12-4, the J gene TRBJ2-3; TRBD2 matches 13 bases. V was pared by 5 bases and J by 0 bases, with 5 bases of the junction left unmatched. The CDR3 runs 17 residues. CDR3 DNA: TGTGCCAGCAGTGAACTAGCGGGAGGGAAAAGCACAGATACGCAGTATTTT. Its protein is CASSELAGGKSTDTQYF.

This clonotype has at least ten counts. CDR3 region: CASSPDRGGYTF. CDR3 coding DNA: TGTGCCAGCAGCCCAGACAGGGGTGGCTACACCTTC. V gene TRBV11-2 combines with J gene TRBJ1-2; TRBD1 aligns across 8 bases. Germline CDR1 SGHAT, CDR2 FQNNGV. The CDR3 runs to 12 residues. The junction had 3 bases not matched to a gene; V was cut back by 5 bases and J by 7 bases.

The chain combines TRBV5-1 with TRBJ1-1, with TRBD1 as a possible D gene (6 bases). V dropped 2 bases and J dropped 11 bases, with 16 bases sitting between them. The CDR3 has 13 residues. Germline V gene sequence: CDR1 SGHRS, CDR2 YFSETQ. Written as DNA, the CDR3 is TGCGCCAGCAGCTTAGGCCAGGGGCTAGTCGCTTTCTTT. Translated: CASSLGQGLVAFF.

The chain has TRBV5-4 and TRBJ1-2; D gene unclear. Between the trimmed V and J ends, which lost 4 bases and 3 bases, there was a span of 16 bases. This CDR3 spans 15 amino acids. The V gene's germline CDR1 is SGHNT and CDR2 YYREEE (reference sequence). Here the CDR3 DNA reads TGTGCCAGCAGCCGGGCAGCCCGGGTGGACTATGGCTACACCTTC. Translated: CASSRAARVDYGYTF.

At least ten counts were recorded for this clonotype. V and J are TRBV5-1 and TRBJ2-1; 7 positions agree with TRBD2. The length of the CDR3 is 16 residues. The junction had 4 bases not matched to a gene; V was cut back by 1 base and J by 0 bases. CDR1 and CDR2 (germline): SGHRS, YFSETQ. The CDR3 reads CASSLSSGPSYNEQFF. CDR3 DNA: TGCGCCAGCAGCTTGAGTAGCGGGCCCTCCTACAATGAGCAGTTCTTC.

With regard to this clonotype: This may stem from a read error, because a much larger clone lies one nucleotide away. In this CDR3 the conserved last residue, phenylalanine or tryptophan, is missing, so a read error is likely. The J gene is TRBJ2-7, the V gene TRBV9; a weak D match, TRBD2 (6 bases). The CDR3 length is 13 residues. The germline gives CDR1 SGDLS, CDR2 YYNGEE. In nucleotides, the CDR3 is TGTGCCAGCAGTGTAGCGGAGGGCTACGAGCAGTACCTC. Encoded protein: CASSVAEGYEQYL.

This clonotype turned up a few times. This chain links TRBV4-1 with TRBJ2-5; D is unresolved. CDR1 is MGHRA and CDR2 is YSYEKL in the germline V gene. The V gene lost 4 bases and the J gene lost 5 bases, with 11 bases spanning the gap. The CDR3 length is 13 residues. The DNA for the CDR3 is TGCGCCAGCAGCCCTACGATATTGGAGACCCAGTACTTC. It yields the protein CASSPTILETQYF.